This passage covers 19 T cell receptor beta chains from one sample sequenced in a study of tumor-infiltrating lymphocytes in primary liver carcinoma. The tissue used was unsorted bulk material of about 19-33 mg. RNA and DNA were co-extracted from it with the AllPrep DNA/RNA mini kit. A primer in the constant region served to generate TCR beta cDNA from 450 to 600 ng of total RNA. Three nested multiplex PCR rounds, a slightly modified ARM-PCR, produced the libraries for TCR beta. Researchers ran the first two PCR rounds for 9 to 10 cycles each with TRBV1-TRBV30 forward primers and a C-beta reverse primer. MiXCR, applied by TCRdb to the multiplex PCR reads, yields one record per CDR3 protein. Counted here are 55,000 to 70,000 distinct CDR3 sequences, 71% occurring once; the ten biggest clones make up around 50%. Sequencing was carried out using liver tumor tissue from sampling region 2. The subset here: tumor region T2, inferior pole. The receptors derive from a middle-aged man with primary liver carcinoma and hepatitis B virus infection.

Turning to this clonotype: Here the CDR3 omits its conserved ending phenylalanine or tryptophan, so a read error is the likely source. In DNA form, the CDR3 reads TGCAGCGTTGGACTAACGGGAGGGTTCTACAATGAGCAGTTCCTC. Its protein product is CSVGLTGGFYNEQFL. V usage is TRBV29-1 and J usage is TRBJ2-1, with TRBD2 identical over 8 bases. Germline V gives CDR1 SQVTM, CDR2 ANQGSEA. This CDR3 contains 15 residues. The V gene end was trimmed by 4 bases and the J gene end by 3 bases; junction bases not matched to a gene: 8.

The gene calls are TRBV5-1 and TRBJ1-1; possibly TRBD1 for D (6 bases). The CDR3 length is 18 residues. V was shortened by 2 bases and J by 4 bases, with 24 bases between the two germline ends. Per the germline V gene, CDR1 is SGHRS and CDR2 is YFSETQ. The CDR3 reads CASSFFGGAGVRSTEAFF. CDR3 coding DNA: TGCGCCAGCAGCTTTTTCGGTGGGGCAGGGGTTCGGAGCACTGAAGCTTTCTTT. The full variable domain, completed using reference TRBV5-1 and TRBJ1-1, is KAGVTQTPRYLIKTRGQQVTLSCSPISGHRSVSWYQQTPGQGLQFLFEYFSETQRNKGNFPGRFSGRQFSNSRSEMNVSTLELGDSALYLCASSFFGGAGVRSTEAFFGQGTRLTVV.

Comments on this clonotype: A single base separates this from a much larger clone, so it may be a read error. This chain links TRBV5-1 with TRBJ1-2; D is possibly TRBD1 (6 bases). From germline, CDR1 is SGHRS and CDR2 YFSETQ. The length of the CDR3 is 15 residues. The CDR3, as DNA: TGCGCCAACAGCCCGCGCGACAGGAGTAGCTATGGCTACACCTTC. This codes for CANSPRDRSSYGYTF.

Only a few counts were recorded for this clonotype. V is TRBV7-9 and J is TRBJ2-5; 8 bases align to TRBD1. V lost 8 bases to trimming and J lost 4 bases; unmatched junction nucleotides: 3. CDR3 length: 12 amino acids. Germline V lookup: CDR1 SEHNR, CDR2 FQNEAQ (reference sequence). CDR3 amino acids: CASGRGLETQYF. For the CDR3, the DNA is TGTGCCAGCGGCAGGGGGCTAGAGACCCAGTACTTC. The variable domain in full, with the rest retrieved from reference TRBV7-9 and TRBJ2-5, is DTGVSQNPRHKITKRGQNVTFRCDPISEHNRLYWYRQTLGQGPEFLTYFQNEAQLEKSRLLSDRFSAERPKGSFSTLEIQRTEQGDSAMYLCASGRGLETQYFGPGTRLLVL.

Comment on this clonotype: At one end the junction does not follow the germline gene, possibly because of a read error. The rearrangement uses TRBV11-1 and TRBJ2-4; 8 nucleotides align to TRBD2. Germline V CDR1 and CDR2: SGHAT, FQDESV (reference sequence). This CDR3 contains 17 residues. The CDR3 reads CANIFPGISGTKNIQYF. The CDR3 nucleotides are TGTGCCAACATCTTTCCCGGGATTAGCGGGACCAAAAACATTCAGTACTTT. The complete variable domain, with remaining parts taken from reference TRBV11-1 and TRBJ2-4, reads EAEVAQSPRYKITEKSQAVAFWCDPISGHATLYWYRQILGQGPELLVQFQDESVVDDSQLPKDRFSAERLKGVDSTLKIQPAELGDSAMYLCANIFPGISGTKNIQYFGAGTRLSVL.

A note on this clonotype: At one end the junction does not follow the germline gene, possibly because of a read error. DNA of the CDR3: TGTGCCATCAGTGAGTCGGGTGTCCCCTTTAGTGGAGAAGGAAACGCCATATATTTT. Encoded protein: CAISESGVPFSGEGNAIYF. The chain joins TRBV10-3 to TRBJ1-3; D remains ambiguous. The CDR3 contains 19 residues. Germline CDR1 is ENHRY and CDR2 is SYGVKD.

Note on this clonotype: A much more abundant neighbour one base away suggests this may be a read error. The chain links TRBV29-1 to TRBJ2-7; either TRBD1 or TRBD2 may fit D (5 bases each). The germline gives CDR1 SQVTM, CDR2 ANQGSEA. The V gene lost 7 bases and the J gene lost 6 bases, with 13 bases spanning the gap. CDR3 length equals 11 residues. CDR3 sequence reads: CSALSGAEQYF. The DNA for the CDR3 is TGCAGCGCCCTCTCCGGGGCCGAGCAGTACTTC.

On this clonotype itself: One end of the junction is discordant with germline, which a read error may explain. In DNA, the CDR3 is TGTGGAAGCAGCTTAGATCTTGGTGGATGGGAGCAGCACTTC. This sequence encodes CGSSLDLGGWEQHF. The rearrangement links TRBV11-2 to TRBJ2-7; maybe TRBD2 (5 bases). The CDR3 is made up of 14 amino acids. Germline V gene data show CDR1 as SGHAT and CDR2 as FQNNGV.

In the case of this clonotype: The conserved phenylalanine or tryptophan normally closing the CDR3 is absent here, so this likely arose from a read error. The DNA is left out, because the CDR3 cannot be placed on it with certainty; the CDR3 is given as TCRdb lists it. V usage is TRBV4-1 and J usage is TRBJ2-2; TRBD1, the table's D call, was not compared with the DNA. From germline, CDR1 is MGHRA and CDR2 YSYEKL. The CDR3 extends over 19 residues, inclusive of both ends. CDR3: CASSQESGVPGRNTGELFL.

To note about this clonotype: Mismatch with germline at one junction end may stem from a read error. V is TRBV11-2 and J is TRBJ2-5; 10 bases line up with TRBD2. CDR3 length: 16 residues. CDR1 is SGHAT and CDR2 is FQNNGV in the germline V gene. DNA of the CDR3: TGTGCAAGCAGTCAAACTCTTAGCGGGGGGAAAGAGACCCAGTACTTC. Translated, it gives CASSQTLSGGKETQYF.

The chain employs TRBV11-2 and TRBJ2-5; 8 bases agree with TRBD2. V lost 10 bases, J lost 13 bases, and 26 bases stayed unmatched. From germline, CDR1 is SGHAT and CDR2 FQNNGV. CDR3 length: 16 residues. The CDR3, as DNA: TGTGCCAATAGCCAAACTCCTGGCGGGGGGAAAGAGACTCCGTACTTC. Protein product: CANSQTPGGGKETPYF.

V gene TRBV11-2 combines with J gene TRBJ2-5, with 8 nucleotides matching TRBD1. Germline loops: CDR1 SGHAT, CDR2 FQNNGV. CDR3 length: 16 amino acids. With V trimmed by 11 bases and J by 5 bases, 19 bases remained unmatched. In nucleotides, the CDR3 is TGTGCCTGTAGTTTAACAGCAGGGGGCTCGGGGGAGACCCAGTACTTC. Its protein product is CACSLTAGGSGETQYF.

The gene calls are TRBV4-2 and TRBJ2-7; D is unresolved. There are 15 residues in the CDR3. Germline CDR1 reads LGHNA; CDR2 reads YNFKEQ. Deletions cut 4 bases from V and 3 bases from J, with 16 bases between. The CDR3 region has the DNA TGTGCCAGCAGCCCCTCTGAGTCACCTGGCTACGAGCAGTACTTC. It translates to CASSPSESPGYEQYF.

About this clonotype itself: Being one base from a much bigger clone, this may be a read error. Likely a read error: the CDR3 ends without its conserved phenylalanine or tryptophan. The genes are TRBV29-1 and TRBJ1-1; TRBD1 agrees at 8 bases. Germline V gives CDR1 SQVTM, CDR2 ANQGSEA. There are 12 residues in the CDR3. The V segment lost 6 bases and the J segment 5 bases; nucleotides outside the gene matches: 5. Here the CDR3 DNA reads TGCAGCGTGGGGACAGGCATGACTGAAGCTTTCTTG. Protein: CSVGTGMTEAFL.

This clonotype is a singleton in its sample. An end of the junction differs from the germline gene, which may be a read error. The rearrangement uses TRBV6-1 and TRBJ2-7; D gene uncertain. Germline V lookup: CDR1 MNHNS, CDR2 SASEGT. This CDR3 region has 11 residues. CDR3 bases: TGTGCCAGCAGGACAACCTACGAGCGGTACTTC. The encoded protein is CASRTTYERYF.

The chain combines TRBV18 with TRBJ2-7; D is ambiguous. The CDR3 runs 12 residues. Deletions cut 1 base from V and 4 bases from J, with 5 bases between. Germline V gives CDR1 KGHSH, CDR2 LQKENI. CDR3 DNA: TGTGCCAGCTCACCACTGGGGTACGAGCAGTACTTC. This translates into CASSPLGYEQYF. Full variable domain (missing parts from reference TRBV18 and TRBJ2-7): NAGVMQNPRHLVRRRGQEARLRCSPMKGHSHVYWYRQLPEEGLKFMVYLQKENIIDESGMPKERFSAEFPKEGPSILRIQQVVRGDSAAYFCASSPLGYEQYFGPGTRLTVT.

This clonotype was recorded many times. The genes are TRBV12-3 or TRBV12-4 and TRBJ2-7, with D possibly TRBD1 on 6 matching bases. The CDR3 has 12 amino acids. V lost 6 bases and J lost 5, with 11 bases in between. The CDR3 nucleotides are TGTGCCAGCAGCGCAGGGGACCACGAGCAGTACTTC. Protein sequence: CASSAGDHEQYF.

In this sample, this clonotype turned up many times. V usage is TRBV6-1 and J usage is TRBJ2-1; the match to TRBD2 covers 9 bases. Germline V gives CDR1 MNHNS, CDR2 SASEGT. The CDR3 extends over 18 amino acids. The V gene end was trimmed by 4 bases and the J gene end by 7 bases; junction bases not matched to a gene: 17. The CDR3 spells CASSAVGGGGGIENEQFF. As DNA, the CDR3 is TGTGCCAGCAGTGCCGTAGGGGGCGGGGGGGGAATAGAAAATGAGCAGTTCTTC.

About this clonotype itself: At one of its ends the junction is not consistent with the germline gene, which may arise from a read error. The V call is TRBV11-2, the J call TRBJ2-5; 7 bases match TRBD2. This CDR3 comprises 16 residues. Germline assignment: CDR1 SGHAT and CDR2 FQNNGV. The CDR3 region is CVSSQTPDGGREIQYF. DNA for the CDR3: TGTGTCAGCAGCCAAACTCCTGACGGGGGGAGAGAGATCCAGTACTTC.